This T cell receptor (beta chain) was captured in a study of blood T cells in healthy people across ages. Deletions cut 6 bases from V and 6 bases from J, with 14 bases between. This CDR3 spans 13 amino acids. The germline V gene has CDR1 MNHEY and CDR2 SVGEGT. Primers used in a second PCR of roughly 6 to 12 cycles were a sample-barcoded 5' primer and a J-beta primer mix. TCRdb re-called the 5' RACE reads with MiXCR, one entry per CDR3 protein. The table shows 1.8 million or so distinct CDR3 sequences, with about 39% occurring only once. The table lists this clonotype with a few counts. The sequence came from a human donor in good health. The sequencing input was blood. This sequence joins TRBV6-2 or TRBV6-3 and TRBJ1-2, with D possibly matching TRBD1 (5 bases). The CDR3 here is CASSYGGGDGYTF. Here the CDR3 DNA reads TGTGCCAGCAGCTACGGGGGAGGCGATGGCTACACCTTC.